The 17 T cell receptor beta chains reported below all come from one sample, sequenced in a study of blood T cells in healthy people across ages (dated by TCRdb to the mid-2010s). Libraries came from 5' RACE. The sequencer was an Illumina HiSeq 2500. A second PCR of roughly 7 to 11 cycles was performed with a sample-barcoded 5' primer and a J-beta primer mix. TCRdb itself trimmed the public reads at Q25 with fastp, ran MiXCR and retained productive beta chains. Every entry covers one CDR3 protein and lists the most common genes and DNA from its rows. The sample contains 700,000 to 900,000 distinct CDR3 sequences, roughly 25% of them found a single time. Over 2.5% of the sample is taken by the ten largest. In addition, the sample was reused for a study of T cells of mothers and their children.

The source material was blood. The receptors originated from a boy between 10 and 17 years old in good health.

The chain couples TRBV5-5 to TRBJ2-3, with 8 bases that match TRBD1. CDR1 and CDR2 (germline): SGHKS, YYEKEE (reference sequence). The J segment lost 2 bases and the V segment lost 4 bases, leaving 6 bases of the junction unmatched. The CDR3 spans 15 residues. As DNA, the CDR3 is TGTGCCAGCAGCGGGGACAGGTTTCTCACAGATACGCAGTATTTT. Residues: CASSGDRFLTDTQYF.

This sequence joins TRBV7-3 and TRBJ2-3; maybe TRBD1 (5 bases). The CDR3 contains 14 residues. Germline loops: CDR1 SGHTA, CDR2 FQGTGA. Between the trimmed V and J ends, which lost 1 base and 2 bases, there was a span of 7 bases. In DNA form, the CDR3 reads TGTGCCAGCAGCTTAAGGACAACCACAGATACGCAGTATTTT. Translated: CASSLRTTTDTQYF.

This clonotype showed up just once. V gene TRBV12-5 combines with J gene TRBJ2-2; possible D gene TRBD1, 6 bases. Trimming stripped 0 bases from V and 4 bases from J, with 12 bases between. The CDR3 consists of 16 residues. Germline V CDR1 and CDR2: LGHNT, FRNRAP. CDR3 loop: CASGLVPGTTTGELFF. The CDR3, as DNA: TGTGCTAGTGGTTTGGTCCCAGGGACAACCACCGGGGAGCTGTTTTTT.

The chain is built from TRBV20-1 and TRBJ2-7; a possible D gene is TRBD1 (5 bases). Looked up from germline, CDR1 is DFQATT and CDR2 is SNEGSKA (reference sequence). The CDR3 is 13 residues long. V lost 5 bases, J lost 4 bases, and 15 bases lay in between. The CDR3 reads CSAQYQGLYEQYF. CDR3 coding DNA: TGCAGTGCTCAGTACCAGGGATTGTACGAGCAGTACTTC.

The chain links TRBV4-1 to TRBJ1-1; the D gene is possibly TRBD1 (6 bases). There are 14 residues in the CDR3. The germline gives CDR1 MGHRA, CDR2 YSYEKL. Trimming removed 6 bases from V and 11 bases from J, with 22 bases in between. CDR3 sequence reads: CASRLLGGLAVAFF. CDR3 nucleotide sequence: TGCGCCAGCAGGCTTTTAGGGGGGCTGGCGGTGGCTTTCTTT.

V is TRBV29-1 and J is TRBJ1-4; 10 nucleotides line up with TRBD1. The CDR3 runs 14 residues. Germline CDR1 reads SQVTM; CDR2 reads ANQGSEA. Unmatched junction bases numbered 5, after V lost 3 bases and J lost 7 bases. CDR3 bases: TGCAGCGTTGAGGACAGGGGGTGGAGTGAAAAACTGTTTTTT. This translates into CSVEDRGWSEKLFF.

This clonotype turned up a few times. V gene TRBV12-3 or TRBV12-4 combines with J gene TRBJ1-3; D is unclear. The CDR3 sequence is 18 residues long. Trimming shortened V by 5 bases and J by 2 bases, and 22 bases separated the two germline ends. CDR3 amino acids: CASSNHGNFAVAGNTIYF. In nucleotides, the CDR3 is TGTGCCAGCAGTAACCATGGTAATTTCGCAGTCGCTGGAAACACCATATATTTT.

The J gene is TRBJ1-4, the V gene TRBV2, with D unresolved. Trimming pared 6 bases from V and 4 bases from J, leaving 9 bases between. Looked up from germline, CDR1 is SNHLY and CDR2 is FYNNEI. This CDR3 region has 13 residues. CDR3 DNA sequence: TGTGCCAGCAGACTGGAGAATAATGAAAAACTGTTTTTT. Amino acid sequence: CASRLENNEKLFF.

V and J are TRBV30 and TRBJ1-4; D is unclear. CDR3 length: 13 amino acids. V lost 4 bases, J lost 4 bases, and 10 bases lay in between. The V gene's germline CDR1 is GTSNPN and CDR2 SVGIG (reference sequence). This CDR3 reads CAWTATDNEKLFF. The CDR3 DNA follows: TGTGCCTGGACAGCGACGGATAATGAAAAACTGTTTTTT. Full variable domain (rest looked up from reference TRBV30 and TRBJ1-4): SQTIHQWPATLVQPVGSPLSLECTVEGTSNPNLYWYRQAAGRGLQLLFYSVGIGQISSEVPQNLSASRPQDRQFILSSKKLLLSDSGFYLCAWTATDNEKLFFGSGTQLSVL.

This sequence joins TRBV4-2 and TRBJ2-5; the match to TRBD2 covers 10 bases. Germline loops: CDR1 LGHNA, CDR2 YNFKEQ. J lost 1 base, V lost 0 bases, and 5 bases had no gene match. The CDR3 runs to 17 residues. CDR3 sequence reads: CASSQDPIAGGQETQYF. As DNA, the CDR3 is TGTGCCAGCAGCCAAGATCCGATAGCGGGGGGCCAAGAGACCCAGTACTTC.

This clonotype was found many times. The chain carries TRBV20-1 and TRBJ1-5; no clear D gene. V lost 6 bases and J lost 1, with 16 bases in between. Germline CDR1 is DFQATT and CDR2 is SNEGSKA (reference sequence). This CDR3 has 15 residues. Here the CDR3 DNA reads TGCAGTGCCACCCACAACCAAGGCAGCAATCAGCCCCAGCATTTT. Its protein is CSATHNQGSNQPQHF.

Comments on this clonotype: The junction shows a germline mismatch at one end, possibly a read error. This chain joins TRBV6-5 and TRBJ1-1; the D gene is possibly TRBD1 (6 bases). Germline V gene sequence: CDR1 MNHEY, CDR2 SVGAGI. The CDR3 has 15 residues. In nucleotides, the CDR3 is TGTGCCAGCAGTTACGGGTCACAGGGCGGCACTGAAGCCTTCTTT. The encoded protein is CASSYGSQGGTEAFF.

There are many counts of this clonotype. J is TRBJ2-5 and V is TRBV10-3, with a possible D match to TRBD2 (7 bases). The CDR3 consists of 14 residues. Germline-derived CDR1 and CDR2 are ENHRY and SYGVKD. The V end lost 2 bases, the J end lost 1 base, and 8 bases lay between the germline ends. In DNA form, the CDR3 reads TGTGCCATCAGTGAGCGGGGGGCCCAAGAGACCCAGTACTTC. Translation gives CAISERGAQETQYF.

This rearrangement joins TRBV14 to TRBJ2-7; D gene ambiguous. Germline V gene data show CDR1 as SGHDN and CDR2 as FVKESK. V shed 0 bases and J shed 1 base, with 7 bases lying between them. CDR3 length: 14 amino acids. CDR3 DNA sequence: TGTGCCAGCAGCCAAGACTCCCGTTCCTACGAGCAGTACTTC. Encoded protein: CASSQDSRSYEQYF. The variable domain in full, with the rest retrieved from reference TRBV14 and TRBJ2-7, is EAGVTQFPSHSVIEKGQTVTLRCDPISGHDNLYWYRRVMGKEIKFLLHFVKESKQDESGMPNNRFLAERTGGTYSTLKVQPAELEDSGVYFCASSQDSRSYEQYFGPGTRLTVT.

This clonotype was counted a few times. J is TRBJ2-5 and V is TRBV12-3 or TRBV12-4, with 8 bases fitting TRBD1. This CDR3 region has 15 residues. J gave up 4 bases and V 5 bases, and 9 bases lay outside the gene matches. The CDR3 spells CASSIDRGGRETQYF. CDR3 sequence (DNA): TGTGCCAGCAGTATAGACAGGGGTGGACGAGAGACCCAGTACTTC.

Remarks on this clonotype: At one boundary the junction diverges from the germline segment, which might be a read error. The V call is TRBV15, the J call TRBJ1-3; tentatively, D is TRBD1 (5 bases). CDR1 and CDR2 from the germline V gene are LNHNV and YYDKDF (reference sequence). The CDR3 length is 16 residues. The CDR3 region is CATSRDPRGNRNAIYF. The CDR3 DNA follows: TGTGCCACCAGCAGAGACCCCCGGGGGAACCGAAACGCCATATATTTT.

This clonotype has only a few counts. V and J are TRBV11-2 and TRBJ2-7, with D perhaps TRBD1 or TRBD2 (6 bases each). The CDR3 has 16 residues. Germline CDR1 SGHAT, CDR2 FQNNGV. Trimming took off 2 bases at V and 3 bases at J, with 17 bases between the two ends. The CDR3 DNA follows: TGTGCCAGCAGCTTATCGGGGGCAAGGGGATTCTACGAGCAGTACTTC. Protein product: CASSLSGARGFYEQYF. The whole variable domain, filled in from reference TRBV11-2 and TRBJ2-7, reads EAGVAQSPRYKIIEKRQSVAFWCNPISGHATLYWYQQILGQGPKLLIQFQNNGVVDDSQLPKDRFSAERLKGVDSTLKIQPAKLEDSAVYLCASSLSGARGFYEQYFGPGTRLTVT.